Listed below are T cell receptor beta chains from one sample, sequenced in a study of OX40 agonist ivuxolimab in advanced cancers. Only in-frame clones appear in the TCRdb table, and some are missing; sequencing was by immunoSEQ multiplex PCR. The table has tens of thousands of clones, 82% seen once; the top ten hold roughly 3.7%. Sample: CD4+ or CD8+ T cells sorted from blood, taken in a trial of the OX40 agonist ivuxolimab. These receptors were taken from an adult with an advanced solid tumor such as melanoma, head and neck, liver or kidney cancer. The CDR3 runs from the conserved cysteine through the conserved F or W. Fields, in order: J gene, V gene, CDR3 protein.

J: TRBJ2-1
V: TRBV7-6
CDR3: CASSSTSYNEQFF

J: TRBJ2-1
V: TRBV19
CDR3: CASSIVLHTSNEQFF

J: TRBJ2-2
V: TRBV7-8
CDR3: CASSRRLAGGRTGELFF

J: TRBJ1-2
V: TRBV7-9
CDR3: CASSLNFGGIRFGYTF

J: TRBJ2-1
V: TRBV11-2
CDR3: CASSLGPPGHNEQFF

J: TRBJ2-1
V: TRBV30
CDR3: CAYGLARDNEQFF

J: TRBJ1-6
V: TRBV9
CDR3: CASSFGTDPNSPLHF

J: TRBJ1-6
V: TRBV4-1
CDR3: CASSQEPGAPNSPLHF

J: TRBJ2-7
V: TRBV12-5
CDR3: CASGPELASAEQYF

J: TRBJ1-1
V: TRBV10-2
CDR3: CASRGQPNTEAFF

J: TRBJ1-1
V: TRBV5-6
CDR3: CASSYRGGGNTEAFF

J: TRBJ1-6
V: TRBV5-4
CDR3: CASSLFVIGSPLHF

J: TRBJ2-3
V: TRBV5-1
CDR3: CASSLGGLASTDTQYF

J: TRBJ1-2
V: TRBV7-9
CDR3: CASSLDRVGGYTF

J: TRBJ1-4
V: TRBV4-3
CDR3: CASSQDLGEKLFF

J: TRBJ2-7
V: TRBV30
CDR3: CAWSRGRVYEQYF

J: TRBJ2-1
V: TRBV10-3
CDR3: CAISELGGPYSYNEQFF

J: TRBJ1-2
V: TRBV7-2
CDR3: CASSLPRARYGYTF

J: TRBJ1-2
V: TRBV30
CDR3: CAWSGTSDGYTF

J: TRBJ1-1
V: TRBV4-1
CDR3: CASSQAPGAGTTEAFF

J: TRBJ1-5
V: TRBV7-2
CDR3: CASSLERQQPQHF

J: TRBJ1-2
V: TRBV7-2
CDR3: CASSLVTGADYGYTF

J: TRBJ2-7
V: TRBV28
CDR3: CATGLAGLRGEQYF

J: TRBJ2-5
V: TRBV6-5
CDR3: CASRSDRVQETQYF

J: TRBJ1-2
V: TRBV5-6
CDR3: CASSYLQTGNYGYTF

J: TRBJ2-1
V: TRBV6-1
CDR3: CASSGSGVSSYNEQFF

J: TRBJ1-1
V: TRBV12-5
CDR3: CASGTAQDTEAFF

J: TRBJ1-2
V: TRBV6-1
CDR3: CASSGTGTYNYGYTF

J: TRBJ2-5
V: TRBV15
CDR3: CATSIQILVQETQYF

J: TRBJ2-7
V: TRBV6-6
CDR3: CASSFRPGHSYEQYF

J: TRBJ2-5
V: TRBV5-1
CDR3: CASSSFGRGVKETQYF

J: TRBJ2-5
V: TRBV11-2
CDR3: CASSLGETQYF

J: TRBJ2-3
V: TRBV7-2
CDR3: CASSFKVPDTQYF

J: TRBJ2-7
V: TRBV18
CDR3: CASSPPKTASSYEQYF

J: TRBJ1-2
V: TRBV11-2
CDR3: CASSFIRDRVLWTF

J: TRBJ1-2
V: TRBV5-4
CDR3: CASSQDHRDRFNYGYTF

J: TRBJ2-2
V: TRBV5-1
CDR3: CASSLDGGPGTGELFF

J: TRBJ1-2
V: TRBV27
CDR3: CASSALTGGYGYTF

J: TRBJ1-6
V: TRBV7-2
CDR3: CASSSDSVRSPLHF

J: TRBJ1-3
V: TRBV29-1
CDR3: CSVSGTGSSTIYF

J: TRBJ1-2
V: TRBV5-8
CDR3: CASSLKRGRGGYTF